The 5 T cell receptor beta chains reported below all come from one sample, sequenced in a study of control samples from healthy donors and cancer patients (TCRdb year 2020). The library was built by means of the immunoSEQ multiplex PCR assay. TCRdb re-hosts the immuneACCESS table, in-frame sequences only. Its copies lack some clones; in the studies checked, an unresolved V gene accounts for under half of them, and the cause for the rest is not known. Within this sample are 250,000 to 300,000 clones, with around 79% of them counted one time only. The biggest ten clones account for about an eighth of the sample. The sequencing input was PBMCs. The receptors here all came from a woman aged 60 to 75 with lung cancer.

V gene TRBV28 combines with J gene TRBJ1-5; 7 bases agree with TRBD1. The germline V gene encodes CDR1 MDHEN and CDR2 SYDVKM. The CDR3 runs 14 residues. Trimming removed 2 bases from V and 5 bases from J; junction bases left unmatched: 3. The CDR3 DNA reads TGTGCCAGCAGTTTAGGTCAGGGGGATCAGCCCCAGCATTTT. This gives the protein CASSLGQGDQPQHF.

The chain combines TRBV27 with TRBJ2-7; D may correspond to TRBD1 or TRBD2 (5 bases each). The CDR3 consists of 12 residues. The V end was cut by 10 bases, the J end by 6 bases, with 16 bases between. Germline V gene lookup returns CDR1 MNHEY and CDR2 SMNVEV (reference sequence). CDR3 sequence: CATSFWGSEQYF. CDR3 in DNA: TGTGCCACGTCTTTCTGGGGGAGCGAGCAGTACTTC.

The chain recombines TRBV19 with TRBJ2-1; D remains ambiguous. V dropped 2 bases and J dropped 4 bases, with 6 bases sitting between them. The CDR3 covers 13 residues. In germline, CDR1 is LNHDA, CDR2 SQIVND (reference sequence). The CDR3 protein is CASSIQLYNEQFF. CDR3 sequence (DNA): TGTGCCAGTAGTATACAACTGTACAATGAGCAGTTCTTC.

Comment on this clone: Other DNA sequences of this sample code for an identical CDR3. V usage is TRBV6-5 and J usage is TRBJ1-6; the D gene is possibly TRBD1 (5 bases). The CDR3 loop spans 14 amino acids. Trimming shortened V by 2 bases and J by 7 bases, and 9 bases separated the two germline ends. Germline V gene lookup returns CDR1 MNHEY and CDR2 SVGAGI. The CDR3 is CASSYRQGNSPLHF. The CDR3 coding sequence is TGTGCCAGCAGTTACAGGCAGGGCAATTCACCCCTCCACTTT.

The genes are TRBV2 and TRBJ2-1, with 9 nucleotides matching TRBD1. The junction had 12 bases not matched to a gene; V was cut back by 3 bases and J by 9 bases. The CDR3 loop spans 16 amino acids. The germline CDR1 and CDR2 sequences are SNHLY and FYNNEI. This chain's CDR3 is CASSEGTGLLRGEQFF. CDR3 in DNA: TGTGCCAGCAGTGAGGGGACAGGGCTTTTGAGGGGTGAGCAGTTCTTC.